These 18 T cell receptor beta chains originate from one sample sequenced in a study of OX40 agonist ivuxolimab in advanced cancers. Produced via immunoSEQ multiplex PCR; TCRdb's table is partial and in-frame only. The repertoire holds roughly 74,000 clones, with over 85% as singletons. This specimen was CD4+ or CD8+ T cells sorted from blood, taken in a trial of the OX40 agonist ivuxolimab. The receptors come from an adult with an advanced solid tumor such as melanoma, head and neck, liver or kidney cancer.

This clone was recorded once. V is TRBV4-3 and J is TRBJ2-3; TRBD2 aligns across 10 bases. V gave up 3 bases and J gave up 4 bases; unmatched junction bases: 7. The CDR3 consists of 16 residues. Germline V gene lookup returns CDR1 LGHNA and CDR2 YSLEER. The CDR3 DNA follows: TGCGCCAGCAGCCAGCAAGCAGCGGGGGGGCCAGATACGCAGTATTTT. Protein product: CASSQQAAGGPDTQYF.

This clone was seen only once. This rearrangement joins TRBV4-1 to TRBJ2-7; tentative D call: TRBD1 (6 bases). CDR1 and CDR2 (germline): MGHRA, YSYEKL. The CDR3 is 13 residues long. The V end was cut by 4 bases, the J end by 5 bases, with 12 bases between. Here the CDR3 DNA reads TGCGCCAGCAGCCCGGGGACACACAACGAGCAGTACTTC. Amino acid sequence: CASSPGTHNEQYF.

V gene TRBV6-6 combines with J gene TRBJ1-2; D remains ambiguous. The CDR3 runs to 13 residues. Germline lookup yields CDR1 MNHNY and CDR2 SVGAGI (reference sequence). V was cut by 7 bases and J by 8 bases, with 17 bases left in between. CDR3 DNA sequence: TGTGCCAGCACGGAGGAATCCGCTCCGGGCTACACCTTC. Translated: CASTEESAPGYTF.

The J gene is TRBJ1-1, the V gene TRBV18; tentative D call: TRBD1 (6 bases). Germline CDR1 KGHSH, CDR2 LQKENI. The CDR3 loop spans 14 amino acids. With 2 bases removed from V and 4 bases from J, the gap between germline ends came to 11 bases. CDR3 region: CASSPSAGATEAFF. The DNA for the CDR3 is TGTGCCAGCTCACCATCGGCAGGGGCCACTGAAGCTTTCTTT.

This chain joins TRBV9 and TRBJ2-5; TRBD2 might be the D (6 bases). Germline CDR1 SGDLS, CDR2 YYNGEE. The CDR3 has 15 amino acids. V was clipped by 3 bases and J by 2 bases, with 14 bases between them. CDR3 region: CASSAGLTSQETQYF. The DNA of the CDR3 is TGTGCCAGCAGCGCCGGACTAACTTCTCAAGAGACCCAGTACTTC.

The V gene is TRBV7-6, the J gene TRBJ2-7; TRBD2 matches 7 bases. The CDR3 is made up of 15 amino acids. V was clipped by 5 bases and J by 7 bases; unmatched bases: 14. Germline values: CDR1 SGHVS, CDR2 FNYEAQ. CDR3 sequence: CASSPSGDAVWEQYF. CDR3 in DNA: TGTGCCAGCAGCCCGAGCGGGGACGCCGTTTGGGAGCAGTACTTC.

The V and J genes are TRBV4-3 and TRBJ2-3; no clear D gene. The CDR3 runs to 12 residues. CDR1 is LGHNA and CDR2 is YSLEER in the germline V gene. The V gene lost 3 bases and the J gene lost 4 bases, with 5 bases spanning the gap. The CDR3 nucleotides are TGCGCCAGCAGCCAGAGATCAGATACGCAGTATTTT. Protein sequence: CASSQRSDTQYF.

The chain employs TRBV29-1 and TRBJ1-2; D not resolved. The germline V and J ends were trimmed by 0 bases and 4 bases, with 15 bases remaining between them. CDR3 length equals 15 residues. From germline, CDR1 is SQVTM and CDR2 ANQGSEA. The CDR3 here is CSVEEDARIPYGYTF. CDR3 coding DNA: TGCAGCGTTGAAGAGGACGCCAGGATACCCTATGGCTACACCTTC. Using reference TRBV29-1 and TRBJ1-2 for the parts outside the CDR3, the full variable domain is SAVISQKPSRDICQRGTSLTIQCQVDSQVTMMFWYRQQPGQSLTLIATANQGSEATYESGFVIDKFPISRPNLTFSTLTVSNMSPEDSSIYLCSVEEDARIPYGYTFGSGTRLTVV.

The chain carries TRBV6-6 and TRBJ2-5; no firm D call. Germline values: CDR1 MNHNY, CDR2 SVGAGI (reference sequence). This CDR3 has 9 amino acids. CDR3 region: CAIGETQYF. The CDR3 coding sequence is TGTGCTATTGGGGAGACCCAGTACTTC.

This chain joins TRBV6-5 and TRBJ1-5; D is uncertain. V lost 6 bases and J 4 bases, leaving 16 bases between the germline ends. The CDR3 totals 15 residues. CDR1 is MNHEY and CDR2 is SVGAGI in the germline V gene. The CDR3 coding sequence is TGTGCCAGCAGCCTCCCTCTAGCCGGGAATCAGCCCCAGCATTTT. Translating gives CASSLPLAGNQPQHF.

The rearrangement uses TRBV29-1 and TRBJ1-1; D is undetermined. Germline assignment: CDR1 SQVTM and CDR2 ANQGSEA. The CDR3 is 15 amino acids. Deletions cut 0 bases from V and 0 bases from J, with 11 bases between. Here the CDR3 reads CSVEDPRVMNTEAFF. In DNA form, the CDR3 reads TGCAGCGTTGAAGATCCGCGGGTTATGAACACTGAAGCTTTCTTT.

The chain combines TRBV6-4 with TRBJ1-4, with unresolved D. V shed 0 bases and J shed 10 bases, with 9 bases lying between them. The length of the CDR3 is 13 residues. From germline, CDR1 is MRHNA and CDR2 SNTAGT. The CDR3 sequence: CASSDSSAGKLFF. For the CDR3, the DNA is TGTGCCAGCAGTGACTCGAGTGCGGGAAAACTGTTTTTT.

To note about this clone: Compared with germline, one end of the junction differs, possibly owing to a read error. The CDR3 nucleotides read TGTGCCAGCAGTCTGACAGGGGTGAATACTGAAGCTTTCTTT. Its translation is CASSLTGVNTEAFF. The V and J genes are TRBV6-6 and TRBJ1-1; 8 bases fit TRBD1. The CDR3 length is 14 residues. Germline CDR1 and CDR2: MNHNY and SVGAGI (reference sequence).

The chain combines TRBV27 with TRBJ2-3, with D unresolved. This CDR3 is built from 15 residues. Germline V gene lookup returns CDR1 MNHEY and CDR2 SMNVEV (reference sequence). The germline V and J ends were trimmed by 3 bases and 2 bases, with 12 bases remaining between them. The CDR3 protein is CASSLLSEYTDTQYF. The CDR3 region has the DNA TGTGCCAGCAGTTTGTTGTCGGAATACACAGATACGCAGTATTTT.

The V gene is TRBV6-1, the J gene TRBJ2-7; D remains ambiguous. The V and J ends lost 3 bases and 6 bases respectively, with 12 bases between them. Per germline, CDR1 MNHNS and CDR2 SASEGT. CDR3 length: 13 amino acids. The CDR3 nucleotides are TGTGCCAGCAGTGAGGCCTTTGGCCGCGAGCAGTACTTC. It yields the protein CASSEAFGREQYF.

This rearrangement joins TRBV7-9 to TRBJ2-7, with TRBD1 identical over 8 bases. The germline CDR1 and CDR2 sequences are SEHNR and FQNEAQ (reference sequence). V dropped 5 bases and J dropped 1; count of bases not matched to a gene: 10. The CDR3 runs 16 residues. CDR3 sequence reads: CASSPPRTGWSYEQYF. DNA for the CDR3: TGTGCCAGCAGCCCGCCCCGGACAGGGTGGTCCTACGAGCAGTACTTC.

The chain recombines TRBV7-8 with TRBJ2-1; 9 nucleotides line up with TRBD2. The germline V gene encodes CDR1 SGHVS and CDR2 FQNEAQ. J gave up 6 bases and V 2 bases, and 5 bases lay outside the gene matches. The CDR3 is 15 residues long. CDR3 in DNA: TGTGCCAGCAGCTTAAATAGCGGGAGATTCAATGAGCAGTTCTTC. This sequence encodes CASSLNSGRFNEQFF.

DNA of the CDR3: TGTGCCAGCAGCAGGACTAGCGGGATTTACGAGCAGTACTTC. Its translation is CASSRTSGIYEQYF. The chain links TRBV5-6 to TRBJ2-7, with TRBD2 matching 12 bases. The CDR3 extends over 14 amino acids. In germline, CDR1 is SGHDT, CDR2 YYEEEE. Losses at the gene ends were 4 bases for V and 4 bases for J; bases not matched to a gene: 3.